The 4 T cell receptor beta chains below all came from one sample that was sequenced in a study of T cell responses to AZD1222 COVID-19 vaccine. Here immunoSEQ multiplex PCR was the method, and the copy in TCRdb shows in-frame clones only, minus some. The sample lists roughly 89,000 clones; around nine tenths were seen once. Source: peripheral blood, taken on day 0 of MenACWY control vaccination. The receptors derive from an adult in good health.

This rearrangement joins TRBV30 to TRBJ1-5; D not certain. V was trimmed by 2 bases and J by 2 bases, leaving 7 bases between them. Germline V gene sequence: CDR1 GTSNPN, CDR2 SVGIG (reference sequence). The CDR3 spans 13 residues. CDR3 in amino acids: CAWSQMGNQPQHF. CDR3 bases: TGTGCCTGGAGTCAGATGGGCAATCAGCCCCAGCATTTT. Complete variable domain (other parts from reference TRBV30 and TRBJ1-5): SQTIHQWPATLVQPVGSPLSLECTVEGTSNPNLYWYRQAAGRGLQLLFYSVGIGQISSEVPQNLSASRPQDRQFILSSKKLLLSDSGFYLCAWSQMGNQPQHFGDGTRLSIL.

This sequence joins TRBV2 and TRBJ2-7; D is undetermined. The CDR3 runs 16 residues. CDR1 and CDR2 (germline): SNHLY, FYNNEI. Trimming cost V 2 bases and J 1 base, with 15 bases left between them. CDR3 residues: CASSESGPHPSYEQYF. DNA for the CDR3: TGTGCCAGCAGTGAATCCGGGCCTCATCCTTCCTACGAGCAGTACTTC.

This chain connects TRBV7-2 to TRBJ2-2; D possibly corresponds to TRBD1 (6 bases). Germline V CDR1 and CDR2: SGHTA, FQGNSA. CDR3 length: 16 residues. With 4 bases removed from V and 5 bases from J, the gap between germline ends came to 17 bases. This chain's CDR3 is CASSYLSTRGTGELFF. The DNA of the CDR3 is TGTGCCAGCAGCTACTTATCTACGAGGGGGACCGGGGAGCTGTTTTTT.

The J gene is TRBJ2-2, the V gene TRBV5-1, with a tentative D call TRBD2 (5 bases). Germline CDR1 SGHRS, CDR2 YFSETQ. This CDR3 has 16 residues. With 0 bases removed from V and 1 base from J, the gap between germline ends came to 10 bases. The CDR3 region is CASSLAPRGNTGELFF. CDR3 nucleotide sequence: TGCGCCAGCAGCTTGGCGCCACGGGGGAACACCGGGGAGCTGTTTTTT. Using reference TRBV5-1 and TRBJ2-2 for the parts outside the CDR3, the full variable domain is KAGVTQTPRYLIKTRGQQVTLSCSPISGHRSVSWYQQTPGQGLQFLFEYFSETQRNKGNFPGRFSGRQFSNSRSEMNVSTLELGDSALYLCASSLAPRGNTGELFFGEGSRLTVL.